The subject of this entry is one T cell receptor (beta chain). Its antigen is currently unknown. These data are taken from a study of T and B cells in COVID-19 patients. Background on the study: Median age was 34 years in the recovered cohort and about 67 years in the active-infection cohort. Of over 18 active-infection patients, 12 were critically ill with mechanical ventilation or extracorporeal membrane oxygenation. General study results and limits: There were 2,000 to 3,000 TCR clusters exclusive to the recovered cohort, 30 to 40 with low generation probability.

From germline, CDR1 is DFQATT and CDR2 SNEGSKA (reference sequence). Trimming took off 8 bases at V and 3 bases at J, with 8 bases between the two ends. This CDR3 is built from 11 residues. BIOMED2 TRB-A/B primer pools were used in multiplex TRB PCR. Using its own MiXCR run on the multiplex PCR reads, TCRdb lists one record per CDR3 protein. The table records 15,000 to 20,000 distinct CDR3 sequences, roughly 36% of them present only once. From blood, roughly 250-500 ng of genomic DNA served as TRB template. The specimen sequenced was blood. The rearrangement links TRBV20-1 to TRBJ2-1; TRBD1 or TRBD2 may be the D gene (5 bases each). The source of this sequence is a human donor with active COVID-19. The chain's CDR3 is CSRDGYNEQFF. In DNA form, the CDR3 reads TGCAGTCGGGACGGCTACAATGAGCAGTTCTTC.